Following are 32 T cell receptor beta chains from one sample sequenced in a study of T cells in Graves' hyperthyroidism and ophthalmopathy. Amplification targeted TCR beta CDR3 regions from RNA transcripts. The HTBI primer set was used in a first-round RT-PCR of the TCR CDR3. TCRdb analysed the multiplex PCR reads with MiXCR anew, one entry per CDR3 protein. Of about 640,000 distinct CDR3 sequences detected, roughly 20% appear once; the ten largest clones hold under 35%. Sequenced sample: blood. These receptors originate from a young man with Graves' ophthalmopathy.

The chain links TRBV14 to TRBJ2-2; no clear D gene. Germline CDR1 and CDR2: SGHDN and FVKESK. Trimming pared 1 base from V and 6 bases from J, leaving 9 bases between. The CDR3 runs to 14 residues. In DNA, the CDR3 is TGTGCCAGCAGCCAAGTTGCTAGACCCGGGGAGCTGTTTTTT. As protein: CASSQVARPGELFF.

The gene calls are TRBV7-3 and TRBJ2-3, with D hard to call. Per the germline V gene, CDR1 is SGHTA and CDR2 is FQGTGA. CDR3 length: 13 amino acids. V was shortened by 8 bases and J by 5 bases, with 14 bases between the two germline ends. The CDR3 region has the DNA TGTGCCAGCGGTTCCCCTGGGGAAGATACGCAGTATTTT. Translating it yields CASGSPGEDTQYF.

The genes are TRBV19 and TRBJ2-1; 7 positions agree with TRBD2. V shed 5 bases, J shed 1 base, and the junction held 5 bases outside the gene matches. The CDR3 has 15 amino acids. Germline V gene data show CDR1 as LNHDA and CDR2 as SQIVND (reference sequence). Written as DNA, the CDR3 is TGTGCCAGTAGTCTTACTAGCGTATCCTACAATGAGCAGTTCTTC. Protein product: CASSLTSVSYNEQFF. The variable domain in full, with the rest retrieved from reference TRBV19 and TRBJ2-1, is DGGITQSPKYLFRKEGQNVTLSCEQNLNHDAMYWYRQDPGQGLRLIYYSQIVNDFQKGDIAEGYSVSREKKESFPLTVTSAQKNPTAFYLCASSLTSVSYNEQFFGPGTRLTVL.

The chain couples TRBV7-9 to TRBJ2-5; no reliable D call. CDR1 and CDR2 from the germline V gene are SEHNR and FQNEAQ (reference sequence). V was shortened by 1 base and J by 1 base, with 10 bases between the two germline ends. The CDR3 length is 15 residues. DNA for the CDR3: TGTGCCAGCAGCTTAGGAAAAGGAGTCCAAGAGACCCAGTACTTC. Translated: CASSLGKGVQETQYF.

In this sample, this clonotype turned up many times. This chain links TRBV5-1 with TRBJ2-7; possibly TRBD1 for D (6 bases). The length of the CDR3 is 14 residues. V was clipped by 7 bases and J by 2 bases, with 16 bases between them. Germline CDR1 reads SGHRS; CDR2 reads YFSETQ. The CDR3 coding sequence is TGCGCCAGCGCCCTCGACAGGTTCCCCTACGAGCAGTACTTC. Translation gives CASALDRFPYEQYF. The full variable domain, its missing parts supplied by reference TRBV5-1 and TRBJ2-7, is KAGVTQTPRYLIKTRGQQVTLSCSPISGHRSVSWYQQTPGQGLQFLFEYFSETQRNKGNFPGRFSGRQFSNSRSEMNVSTLELGDSALYLCASALDRFPYEQYFGPGTRLTVT.

This clonotype was picked up a small number of times. The genes are TRBV5-8 and TRBJ1-5; D ambiguous. Germline lookup yields CDR1 SGHTS and CDR2 YDEGEE. The ends were cut back, 0 bases at V and 0 bases at J, with 7 bases in the middle. This CDR3 contains 15 residues. The CDR3 here is CASSLGPYSNQPQHF. For the CDR3, the DNA is TGTGCCAGCAGCTTGGGACCCTATAGCAATCAGCCCCAGCATTTT.

The rearrangement uses TRBV10-3 and TRBJ2-1; TRBD2 might be the D (5 bases). Germline-derived CDR1 and CDR2 are ENHRY and SYGVKD. V was pared by 2 bases and J by 10 bases, with 15 bases between. The CDR3 runs to 14 residues. The CDR3 loop reads CAISEAGLDSEQFF. The CDR3 coding sequence is TGTGCCATCAGTGAGGCCGGACTGGACTCCGAGCAGTTCTTC.

This clonotype has a handful of counts. The V and J genes are TRBV29-1 and TRBJ1-2, with 7 bases fitting TRBD1. Trimming removed 4 bases from V and 2 bases from J; junction bases left unmatched: 7. CDR3 size: 14 residues. Germline V gene data show CDR1 as SQVTM and CDR2 as ANQGSEA. The CDR3 reads CSVVLETGNYGYTF. CDR3 nucleotide sequence: TGCAGCGTTGTGCTCGAGACAGGGAACTATGGCTACACCTTC.

This clonotype showed up just a few times. The chain links TRBV18 to TRBJ2-1; D remains unclear. CDR1 and CDR2 from the germline V gene are KGHSH and LQKENI. CDR3 length equals 16 residues. V was cut by 6 bases and J by 1 base, with 16 bases left in between. The CDR3 region is CASSPWGSLSYNEQFF. The DNA of the CDR3 is TGTGCCAGCTCCCCCTGGGGTAGCCTGTCCTACAATGAGCAGTTCTTC.

This clonotype occurred a few times. The chain's CDR3 is CASSYSGQIYGYTF. In DNA form, the CDR3 reads TGTGCCAGCAGTTACTCGGGGCAGATCTATGGCTACACCTTC. The chain employs TRBV6-5 and TRBJ1-2; tentatively, D is TRBD1 (5 bases). Per germline, CDR1 MNHEY and CDR2 SVGAGI. The CDR3 has 14 residues. Trimming took off 0 bases at V and 4 bases at J, with 9 bases between the two ends.

This clonotype was seen at least ten times. An end of the junction differs from the germline gene, which may be a read error. The genes are TRBV28 and TRBJ2-7; a possible D gene is TRBD2 (5 bases). The end of the DNA is better explained by TRBJ2-3, so the J call may be wrong. Germline V gives CDR1 MDHEN, CDR2 SYDVKM. This CDR3 is 11 amino acids long. DNA of the CDR3: TGCGCCAGCAGCTTGTCCCGGGAGCAGTATTTT. It specifies CASSLSREQYF.

The chain uses TRBV20-1 and TRBJ1-3; unclear D gene. This CDR3 comprises 14 residues. With 5 bases removed from V and 0 bases from J, the gap between germline ends came to 11 bases. Germline CDR1 reads DFQATT; CDR2 reads SNEGSKA (reference sequence). CDR3: CSAGLQSSGNTIYF. DNA for the CDR3: TGCAGTGCTGGGCTACAGAGCTCTGGAAACACCATATATTTT.

V gene TRBV29-1 combines with J gene TRBJ1-4; D is uncertain. CDR1 SQVTM and CDR2 ANQGSEA come from the germline V gene. The CDR3 contains 12 residues. V was trimmed by 5 bases and J by 8 bases, leaving 12 bases between them. The CDR3 region has the DNA TGCAGCGTTCGGGCGGCTGGCGAAAAACTGTTTTTT. This translates into CSVRAAGEKLFF.

The rearrangement links TRBV7-9 to TRBJ2-1; TRBD2 aligns across 7 bases. V shed 5 bases and J 5 bases; nucleotides not matched to a gene: 15. Looked up from germline, CDR1 is SEHNR and CDR2 is FQNEAQ (reference sequence). There are 17 residues in the CDR3. The CDR3 reads CASSPPPRTRKDNEQFF. As DNA, the CDR3 is TGTGCCAGCAGCCCCCCCCCACGGACTAGAAAAGACAATGAGCAGTTCTTC. Full variable domain (outside the CDR3, taken from reference TRBV7-9 and TRBJ2-1): DTGVSQNPRHKITKRGQNVTFRCDPISEHNRLYWYRQTLGQGPEFLTYFQNEAQLEKSRLLSDRFSAERPKGSFSTLEIQRTEQGDSAMYLCASSPPPRTRKDNEQFFGPGTRLTVL.

For the CDR3, the DNA is TGTGCCAGCAGTTCCCCCGGGAGCGGGAGTTTCGAGCAGTACTTC. It is translated as CASSSPGSGSFEQYF. This chain connects TRBV28 to TRBJ2-7; 8 bases agree with TRBD2. The germline V gene has CDR1 MDHEN and CDR2 SYDVKM. V gave up 4 bases and J gave up 6 bases; unmatched junction bases: 11. The CDR3 runs to 15 residues.

In its sample, this clonotype was seen a few times. The chain links TRBV25-1 to TRBJ1-5, with TRBD1 matching over 7 bases. V lost 6 bases and J lost 5; bases outside the gene matches: 7. Germline CDR1 MGHDK, CDR2 SYGVNS. This CDR3 spans 14 amino acids. CDR3 nucleotides: TGTGCCAGCAGAGAGACAGGGAAAGATCAGCCCCAGCATTTT. This gives the protein CASRETGKDQPQHF.

The chain combines TRBV30 with TRBJ2-3; D possibly matches TRBD1 or TRBD2 (7 bases each). CDR1 is GTSNPN and CDR2 is SVGIG in the germline V gene (reference sequence). This CDR3 comprises 14 residues. Trimming cost V 5 bases and J 4 bases, with 16 bases left between them. The CDR3 nucleotides are TGTGCCTGGGGGCCAGGGGGGGGGGCAGATACGCAGTATTTT. Its translation: CAWGPGGGADTQYF.

A single count supports this clonotype. The chain combines TRBV4-1 with TRBJ2-3; the match to TRBD2 covers 7 bases. The length of the CDR3 is 14 residues. Looked up from germline, CDR1 is MGHRA and CDR2 is YSYEKL. J gave up 3 bases and V 3 bases, and 3 bases lay outside the gene matches. As DNA, the CDR3 is TGCGCCAGCAGCCACGGGGGAGGGACAGATACGCAGTATTTT. Its protein is CASSHGGGTDTQYF.

This clonotype was recorded at least ten times. CDR3 bases: TGCGCCAGCAGTCCGGGACCCGGGGCCTACGAGCAGTACTTC. Amino acids: CASSPGPGAYEQYF. J is TRBJ2-7 and V is TRBV5-1; D may match TRBD1 or TRBD2 (5 bases each). With 5 bases removed from V and 2 bases from J, the gap between germline ends came to 14 bases. CDR1 is SGHRS and CDR2 is YFSETQ in the germline V gene. This CDR3 is 14 amino acids long.

This clonotype was observed a few times. The chain combines TRBV13 with TRBJ2-5; tentatively, D is TRBD2 (6 bases). This CDR3 region has 13 residues. The germline V gene encodes CDR1 PRHDT and CDR2 FYEKMQ (reference sequence). Trimming stripped 5 bases from V and 2 bases from J, with 9 bases between. The CDR3 coding sequence is TGTGCCAGCAGCGAGGAGGGGCAAGAGACCCAGTACTTC. Translation: CASSEEGQETQYF.

The count of this clonotype is one. The chain employs TRBV9 and TRBJ1-6; D gene uncertain. The CDR3 loop spans 14 amino acids. V lost 3 bases and J lost 7, with 11 bases in between. CDR1 is SGDLS and CDR2 is YYNGEE in the germline V gene. This CDR3 is CASSEVGVNSPLHF. The CDR3 region has the DNA TGTGCCAGCAGCGAGGTTGGAGTCAATTCACCCCTCCACTTT.

This clonotype was seen a handful of times. The chain has TRBV19 and TRBJ1-2; the D gene is possibly TRBD1 (5 bases). The CDR3 is 14 amino acids. CDR1 and CDR2 from the germline V gene are LNHDA and SQIVND (reference sequence). V lost 7 bases and J 2 bases, leaving 14 bases between the germline ends. CDR3 region: CASTIGGANYGYTF. CDR3 coding DNA: TGTGCCAGTACCATTGGAGGGGCGAACTATGGCTACACCTTC.

The chain has TRBV3-1 and TRBJ2-2, with D possibly being TRBD2 (6 bases). V was shortened by 1 base and J by 5 bases, with 8 bases between the two germline ends. The CDR3 spans 14 residues. The V gene's germline CDR1 is LGHDT and CDR2 YNNKEL (reference sequence). CDR3 amino acids: CASSQVEGTGELFF. CDR3 bases: TGTGCCAGCAGCCAAGTGGAGGGTACCGGGGAGCTGTTTTTT.

The chain employs TRBV6-5 and TRBJ2-7, with unresolved D. The CDR3 is 13 amino acids. Trimming took 4 bases from V and 3 from J, leaving 10 bases between them. Per the germline V gene, CDR1 is MNHEY and CDR2 is SVGAGI. The CDR3 sequence: CASSFVENYEQYF. The CDR3 region has the DNA TGTGCCAGCAGTTTTGTCGAAAACTACGAGCAGTACTTC.

This clonotype appeared a few times. This chain uses TRBV25-1 with TRBJ2-6; 8 nucleotides align to TRBD1. CDR3 length: 19 amino acids. J was trimmed by 0 bases and V by 0 bases; bases with no gene match: 7. CDR1 is MGHDK, CDR2 SYGVNS, per germline. The DNA of the CDR3 is TGTGCCAGCAGTGAATACTACGGGACAGGTCACTCTGGGGCCAACGTCCTGACTTTC. Translating it yields CASSEYYGTGHSGANVLTF. Combining the CDR3 with reference TRBV25-1 and TRBJ2-6 gives the whole variable domain EADIYQTPRYLVIGTGKKITLECSQTMGHDKMYWYQQDPGMELHLIHYSYGVNSTEKGDLSSESTVSRIRTEHFPLTLESARPSHTSQYLCASSEYYGTGHSGANVLTFGAGSRLTVL.

This clonotype was found a few times. The chain combines TRBV15 with TRBJ1-3; tentative D call: TRBD1 (6 bases). CDR1 and CDR2 (germline): LNHNV, YYDKDF (reference sequence). Between the trimmed V and J ends, which lost 3 bases and 8 bases, there was a span of 17 bases. The length of the CDR3 is 15 residues. The CDR3: CATSRARGQGDTIYF. The CDR3 coding sequence is TGTGCCACCAGCAGGGCCAGGGGCCAAGGGGACACCATATATTTT.

There are a few counts of this clonotype. The chain has TRBV28 and TRBJ1-5; D not resolved. This CDR3 contains 13 residues. V was shortened by 2 bases and J by 4 bases, with 6 bases between the two germline ends. Germline V gene data show CDR1 as MDHEN and CDR2 as SYDVKM. In DNA form, the CDR3 reads TGTGCCAGCAGTTTACCCGTTAATCAGCCCCAGCATTTT. It translates to CASSLPVNQPQHF.

This clonotype was seen a handful of times. CDR3 residues: CASREFGMNTEAFF. The CDR3 DNA sequence: TGTGCCAGCAGGGAGTTTGGGATGAACACTGAAGCTTTCTTT. The rearrangement joins TRBV25-1 to TRBJ1-1, with unresolved D. In germline, CDR1 is MGHDK, CDR2 SYGVNS. The CDR3 contains 14 residues. V was cut by 6 bases and J by 0 bases, with 11 bases left in between. The full variable domain, completed using reference TRBV25-1 and TRBJ1-1, is EADIYQTPRYLVIGTGKKITLECSQTMGHDKMYWYQQDPGMELHLIHYSYGVNSTEKGDLSSESTVSRIRTEHFPLTLESARPSHTSQYLCASREFGMNTEAFFGQGTRLTVV.

In this sample, this clonotype turned up many times. V usage is TRBV7-2 and J usage is TRBJ2-3, with D tentatively TRBD2 (6 bases). The germline V gene encodes CDR1 SGHTA and CDR2 FQGNSA. This CDR3 comprises 15 residues. Trimming left V 3 bases short and J 1 base short, with 11 bases between. Here the CDR3 reads CASSFAASGTDTQYF. The CDR3 nucleotides read TGTGCCAGCAGCTTTGCCGCTAGCGGCACAGATACGCAGTATTTT.

Only a few counts were recorded for this clonotype. The gene calls are TRBV10-3 and TRBJ2-5; possible D gene TRBD1, 6 bases. From germline, CDR1 is ENHRY and CDR2 SYGVKD. V lost 9 bases, J lost 2 bases, and 13 bases lay in between. CDR3 length: 13 amino acids. The CDR3 region has the DNA TGTGCCATTAAGGACAGTCTACAAGAGACCCAGTACTTC. This translates into CAIKDSLQETQYF.

As to this clonotype: A read error may produce the germline difference seen at one junction end. The chain carries TRBV28 and TRBJ1-1; D perhaps matches TRBD1 (5 bases). Germline V CDR1 and CDR2: MDHEN, SYDVKM. This CDR3 spans 15 amino acids. CDR3 sequence reads: CAGSLWMGGNTEAFF. The CDR3 DNA is TGTGCCGGCAGTTTATGGATGGGGGGGAACACTGAAGCTTTCTTT.

This clonotype showed up many times. The chain employs TRBV6-1 and TRBJ1-2; possible D gene TRBD1, 6 bases. Looked up from germline, CDR1 is MNHNS and CDR2 is SASEGT. The length of the CDR3 is 15 residues. Trimming took off 1 base at V and 3 bases at J, with 12 bases between the two ends. This chain's CDR3 is CASSEVGGADYGYTF. DNA of the CDR3: TGTGCCAGCAGTGAAGTCGGGGGCGCTGACTATGGCTACACCTTC.